These T cell receptor beta chains were read from a single sample in a study of T-cell reconstitution after alpha-beta-depleted transplantation in children. MiXCR, run by TCRdb on the PCR reads, gives a single entry per CDR3 protein. The table includes about 190,000 distinct CDR3 sequences, over 8.5% detected once. The sample here was PBMCs, taken before TCRalphabeta/CD19-depleted stem cell transplant. All receptors derive from a boy aged 2 to 10 with acute myeloid leukemia, due to receive a stem cell transplant. The CDR3 runs from the conserved cysteine through the conserved F or W. Fields, in order: clone size, V gene, D gene, J gene, CDR3 DNA, CDR3 protein. A D gene is named only where the DNA matches it firmly. Only part of the rows carry a size: once, few, many, or a class if the clone is expanded.

size: many; V: TRBV15; D: .; J: TRBJ1-6; DNA: TGTGCCACCAGCAGGGTTAATTCACCCCTCCACTTT; CDR3: CATSRVNSPLHF
size: many; V: TRBV11-2; D: .; J: TRBJ1-2; DNA: TGTGCCAGCAGCCCCCAGACAGGAAATAACTATGGCTACACCTTC; CDR3: CASSPQTGNNYGYTF
size: many; V: TRBV5-6; D: TRBD2; J: TRBJ2-3; DNA: TGTGCCAGCAGCTTGGTTTTAGCGGGAGCGGATACGCAGTATTTT; CDR3: CASSLVLAGADTQYF
size: many; V: TRBV5-1; D: .; J: TRBJ2-1; DNA: TGCGCCAGCAGCTGGACTGCGGGAACCTACAATGAGCAGTTCTTC; CDR3: CASSWTAGTYNEQFF
size: many; V: TRBV27; D: .; J: TRBJ1-1; DNA: TGTGCCAGCAGTTTTAATGGAAACACTGAAGCTTTCTTT; CDR3: CASSFNGNTEAFF
size: many; V: TRBV2; D: TRBD2; J: TRBJ2-1; DNA: TGTGCCAGCAGGCGTGCGGGGGGGCACAATGAGCAGTTCTTC; CDR3: CASRRAGGHNEQFF
size: many; V: TRBV25-1; D: .; J: TRBJ1-2; DNA: TGTGCCAGCAGTGCCGGGGCTAATGGCTACACCTTC; CDR3: CASSAGANGYTF
size: many; V: TRBV6-2/TRBV6-3; D: .; J: TRBJ1-1; DNA: TGTGCCAGCAGCGCCGGGGTAACTGAAGCTTTCTTT; CDR3: CASSAGVTEAFF
size: many; V: TRBV29-1; D: .; J: TRBJ1-5; DNA: TGCAGCGTTGAAGGGTACGGCGGTCAGCCCCAGCATTTT; CDR3: CSVEGYGGQPQHF
size: many; V: TRBV27; D: TRBD1; J: TRBJ1-5; DNA: TGTGCCAGCAGTGGGACAGGGACCCCTAGCAATCAGCCCCAGCATTTT; CDR3: CASSGTGTPSNQPQHF
size: many; V: TRBV10-3; D: .; J: TRBJ1-4; DNA: TGTGCCATCAGTGAGTCGAAAGGCACCGTCGTGGAAAAACTGTTTTTT; CDR3: CAISESKGTVVEKLFF
size: many; V: TRBV6-5; D: .; J: TRBJ1-6; DNA: TGTGCCAGCAGTTACCGGGTGGGCCCAAATTCACCCCTCCACTTT; CDR3: CASSYRVGPNSPLHF
size: many; V: TRBV4-1; D: .; J: TRBJ2-5; DNA: TGCGCCAGCAGCCAAGTTTTAGTACAGGCTGAGGAGGAGACCCAGTACTTC; CDR3: CASSQVLVQAEEETQYF
size: .; V: TRBV9; D: TRBD1; J: TRBJ1-2; DNA: TGTGCCAGCAGCCTAGGACAGGGCTATGGCGACACCTTC; CDR3: CASSLGQGYGDTF
size: many; V: TRBV5-1; D: .; J: TRBJ1-1; DNA: TGCGCCAGCAGCTTGGGACACCAGAACACTGAAGCTTTCTTT; CDR3: CASSLGHQNTEAFF
size: many; V: TRBV2; D: TRBD2; J: TRBJ2-2; DNA: TGTGCCAGCAGTGAAGTGGATAGCGGGAGTGGTTCCGGGGAGCTGTTTTTT; CDR3: CASSEVDSGSGSGELFF
size: many; V: TRBV20-1; D: .; J: TRBJ2-7; DNA: TGCAGTGCTAAGGACTCCCTTCCTTCCGAGCAGTACTTC; CDR3: CSAKDSLPSEQYF
size: .; V: TRBV20-1; D: TRBD2; J: TRBJ2-1; DNA: TGCAGTGCTTGGGCTAGCGGGAGATTGGTCCATGAGCAGTTCTTC; CDR3: CSAWASGRLVHEQFF
size: .; V: TRBV5-1; D: .; J: TRBJ2-1; DNA: TGCGCCAGCAGCTTACAGTTTGGGCCTTACAATGAGCAGTTCTTC; CDR3: CASSLQFGPYNEQFF
size: .; V: TRBV11-2; D: .; J: TRBJ2-7; DNA: TGTGCCAGCAGCTTAGTCCGTTGGGGCGAGGGAAATAACGAGCAGTACTTC; CDR3: CASSLVRWGEGNNEQYF
size: many; V: TRBV7-2; D: TRBD1; J: TRBJ2-7; DNA: TGTGCCAGCAGCAAGACAGGGGGCTCCTACGAGCAGTACTTC; CDR3: CASSKTGGSYEQYF
size: .; V: TRBV27; D: TRBD1; J: TRBJ2-1; DNA: TGTGCCAGCAGTTTACTCTTACAGGGGTTGTTTTACAATGAGCAGTTCTTC; CDR3: CASSLLLQGLFYNEQFF
size: many; V: TRBV6-6; D: TRBD2; J: TRBJ2-1; DNA: TGTGCCAGCAGTTTCTACTTAGCGGGAGAGCAGTTCTTC; CDR3: CASSFYLAGEQFF
size: many; V: TRBV20-1; D: .; J: TRBJ1-5; DNA: TGCAGTGCTAGTTCCCAGGCTAATCAGCCCCAGCATTTT; CDR3: CSASSQANQPQHF
size: many; V: TRBV15; D: .; J: TRBJ2-7; DNA: TGTGCCACCAGCAGAGATTACCAGTACGAGCAGTACTTC; CDR3: CATSRDYQYEQYF